This passage covers 16 T cell receptor beta chains from one sample sequenced in a study of long-term antiretroviral therapy in people with HIV. The authors ran the immunoSEQ assay, v3.0, at survey level. Here immunoSEQ multiplex PCR was the method, and the copy in TCRdb shows in-frame clones only, minus some. The sample shows nearly 25,000 clones, around 80% of them seen only once. The sequenced sample was unsorted PBMCs, obtained 1.2 years after starting antiretroviral therapy. The receptors shown here come from a woman aged 40 to 50 with HIV.

The chain couples TRBV25-1 to TRBJ2-7; 7 bases agree with TRBD1. CDR3 length: 11 amino acids. The ends lost 4 bases at V and 12 bases at J; junction bases unmatched: 6. Germline CDR1 reads MGHDK; CDR2 reads SYGVNS. The CDR3 here is CASSGQGTTYF. The CDR3 coding sequence is TGTGCCAGCAGTGGACAGGGCACGACGTACTTC.

In nucleotides, the CDR3 is TGCGCCAGCAGCTTGGTCCCCCCGGTCCGCGAGCAGTACTTC. Its translation is CASSLVPPVREQYF. This chain links TRBV5-1 with TRBJ2-7, with D unclear. Deletions cut 0 bases from V and 6 bases from J, with 13 bases between. In germline, CDR1 is SGHRS, CDR2 YFSETQ. The CDR3 extends over 14 amino acids.

J is TRBJ2-2 and V is TRBV10-2; D might be TRBD1 (5 bases). Germline loops: CDR1 WSHSY, CDR2 SAAADI. Trimming removed 6 bases from V and 0 bases from J, with 8 bases in between. CDR3 length: 14 amino acids. The CDR3 here is CASRDRANTGELFF. The CDR3 region has the DNA TGCGCCAGCAGAGACAGAGCGAACACCGGGGAGCTGTTTTTT.

The V and J genes are TRBV6-1 and TRBJ1-2; D is ambiguous. From germline, CDR1 is MNHNS and CDR2 SASEGT. Trimming took 1 base from V and 4 from J, leaving 13 bases between them. This CDR3 contains 15 residues. CDR3: CASSEVRASVYGYTF. In nucleotides, the CDR3 is TGTGCCAGCAGTGAAGTGAGGGCTTCCGTCTATGGCTACACCTTC.

V usage is TRBV4-2 and J usage is TRBJ2-3; D unclear. The CDR3 runs to 17 residues. Germline CDR1 is LGHNA and CDR2 is YNFKEQ. The V end was cut by 0 bases, the J end by 1 base, with 14 bases between. DNA of the CDR3: TGTGCCAGCAGCCAAGATCGGGCAATCCAGGGCACAGATACGCAGTATTTT. It codes for CASSQDRAIQGTDTQYF.

The CDR3 DNA follows: TGTGCCAGCAGCGTAGGACTTCCCCTCGGAGAGCCCCAGCATTTT. It yields the protein CASSVGLPLGEPQHF. V gene TRBV9 combines with J gene TRBJ1-5; D remains unclear. CDR3 length equals 15 residues. V was clipped by 0 bases and J by 8 bases, with 15 bases between them. Germline loops: CDR1 SGDLS, CDR2 YYNGEE.

The chain links TRBV19 to TRBJ2-2, with TRBD1 identical over 7 bases. Losses at the gene ends were 6 bases for V and 4 bases for J; bases not matched to a gene: 5. The germline V gene has CDR1 LNHDA and CDR2 SQIVND (reference sequence). The CDR3 sequence is 14 residues long. The CDR3 spells CASSKTGATGELFF. CDR3 sequence (DNA): TGTGCCAGTAGCAAAACAGGGGCCACCGGGGAGCTGTTTTTT.

The chain recombines TRBV4-3 with TRBJ2-2; no firm D call. Germline loops: CDR1 LGHNA, CDR2 YSLEER. This CDR3 is built from 16 residues. V was clipped by 0 bases and J by 0 bases, with 8 bases between them. The CDR3 region has the DNA TGCGCCAGCAGCCAAGAGGCAATGACGAACACCGGGGAGCTGTTTTTT. Its translation is CASSQEAMTNTGELFF.

The chain uses TRBV5-4 and TRBJ2-2; 9 bases are a match to TRBD1. The CDR3 extends over 16 amino acids. Trimming at V came to 3 bases and at J to 4 bases, leaving 7 bases not matched to a gene. The germline gives CDR1 SGHNT, CDR2 YYREEE (reference sequence). The CDR3 loop is CASSSRTGAPTGELFF. Here the CDR3 DNA reads TGTGCCAGCAGCTCCAGGACAGGGGCCCCCACCGGGGAGCTGTTTTTT.

The chain links TRBV14 to TRBJ2-3; D is possibly TRBD1 (6 bases). The CDR3 is 14 amino acids. Germline V gives CDR1 SGHDN, CDR2 FVKESK. With 6 bases removed from V and 2 bases from J, the gap between germline ends came to 12 bases. The CDR3 sequence: CASRQGLHTDTQYF. The CDR3 region has the DNA TGTGCCAGCAGACAGGGCCTCCACACAGATACGCAGTATTTT.

This clone has more than one count but fewer than ten. For the CDR3, the DNA is TGTGCCAGCAGCTTATTTGAGTCTGAAGCTTTCTTT. Its protein is CASSLFESEAFF. This chain connects TRBV7-6 to TRBJ1-1, with D unclear. V shed 2 bases and J shed 6 bases, with 7 bases lying between them. This CDR3 region has 12 residues. Germline values: CDR1 SGHVS, CDR2 FNYEAQ. The full variable domain, rest sourced from reference TRBV7-6 and TRBJ1-1, is GAGVSQSPRYKVTKRGQDVALRCDPISGHVSLYWYRQALGQGPEFLTYFNYEAQQDKSGLPNDRFSAERPEGSISTLTIQRTEQRDSAMYRCASSLFESEAFFGQGTRLTVV.

In its sample, this clone was seen once. This chain joins TRBV7-8 and TRBJ1-1; D perhaps matches TRBD1 (5 bases). The CDR3 totals 14 residues. Trimming pared 2 bases from V and 0 bases from J, leaving 7 bases between. The germline V gene has CDR1 SGHVS and CDR2 FQNEAQ. This chain's CDR3 is CASSLPGVNTEAFF. In DNA, the CDR3 is TGTGCCAGCAGCTTACCGGGGGTGAACACTGAAGCTTTCTTT.

The chain uses TRBV5-6 and TRBJ2-7, with D possibly being TRBD2 (6 bases). The germline gives CDR1 SGHDT, CDR2 YYEEEE. The CDR3 loop spans 15 amino acids. Deletions cut 3 bases from V and 2 bases from J, with 15 bases between. The CDR3 DNA reads TGTGCCAGCAGCTCTGGGGGTGGGGAGGCCTACGAGCAGTACTTC. As protein: CASSSGGGEAYEQYF.

V is TRBV27 and J is TRBJ1-2; D perhaps matches TRBD1 (6 bases). Looked up from germline, CDR1 is MNHEY and CDR2 is SMNVEV (reference sequence). V was shortened by 6 bases and J by 3 bases, with 17 bases between the two germline ends. The CDR3 runs to 15 residues. CDR3 region: CASSIQRGGDYGYTF. The DNA for the CDR3 is TGTGCCAGCAGCATCCAAAGAGGGGGTGACTATGGCTACACCTTC.

This rearrangement joins TRBV15 to TRBJ2-1; 13 bases agree with TRBD2. This CDR3 spans 15 amino acids. CDR1 and CDR2 from the germline V gene are LNHNV and YYDKDF (reference sequence). V dropped 2 bases and J dropped 12; count of bases not matched to a gene: 7. CDR3 protein: CATSRRTSGGSGQFF. CDR3 nucleotide sequence: TGTGCCACCAGCAGACGGACTAGCGGGGGATCAGGGCAGTTCTTC.

The chain links TRBV10-3 to TRBJ1-1; 8 nucleotides align to TRBD1. V lost 7 bases, J lost 6 bases, and 4 bases stayed unmatched. This CDR3 region has 12 residues. CDR1 is ENHRY, CDR2 SYGVKD, per germline. This CDR3 reads CAITKTGAEAFF. DNA for the CDR3: TGTGCCATCACCAAGACAGGGGCTGAAGCTTTCTTT.